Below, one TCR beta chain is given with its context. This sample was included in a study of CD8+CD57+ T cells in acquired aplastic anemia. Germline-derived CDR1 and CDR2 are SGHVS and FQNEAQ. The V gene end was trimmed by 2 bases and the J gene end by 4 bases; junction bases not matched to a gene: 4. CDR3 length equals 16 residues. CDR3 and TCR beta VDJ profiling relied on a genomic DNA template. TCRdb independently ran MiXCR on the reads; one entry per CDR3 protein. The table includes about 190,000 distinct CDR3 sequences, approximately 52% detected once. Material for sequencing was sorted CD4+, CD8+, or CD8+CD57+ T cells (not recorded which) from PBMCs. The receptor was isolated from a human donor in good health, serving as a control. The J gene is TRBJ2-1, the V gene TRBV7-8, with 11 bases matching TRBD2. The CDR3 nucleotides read TGTGCCAGCAGCTTACGCCCTAGCGGGGGGTACAATGAGCAGTTCTTC. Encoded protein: CASSLRPSGGYNEQFF.